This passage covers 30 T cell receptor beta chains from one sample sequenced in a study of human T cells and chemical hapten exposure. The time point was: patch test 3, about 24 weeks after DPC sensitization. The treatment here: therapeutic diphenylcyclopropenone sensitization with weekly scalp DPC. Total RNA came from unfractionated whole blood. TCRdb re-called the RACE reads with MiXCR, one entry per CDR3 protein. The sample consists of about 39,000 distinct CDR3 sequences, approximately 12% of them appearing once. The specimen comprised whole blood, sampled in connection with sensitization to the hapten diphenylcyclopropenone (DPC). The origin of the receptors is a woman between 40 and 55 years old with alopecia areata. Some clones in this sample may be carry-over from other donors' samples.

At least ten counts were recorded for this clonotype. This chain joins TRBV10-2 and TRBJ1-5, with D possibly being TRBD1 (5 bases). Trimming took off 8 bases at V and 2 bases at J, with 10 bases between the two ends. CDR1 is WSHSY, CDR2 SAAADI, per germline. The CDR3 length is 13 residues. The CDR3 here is CASWAGGNQPQHF. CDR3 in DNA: TGCGCCAGCTGGGCGGGGGGCAATCAGCCCCAGCATTTT.

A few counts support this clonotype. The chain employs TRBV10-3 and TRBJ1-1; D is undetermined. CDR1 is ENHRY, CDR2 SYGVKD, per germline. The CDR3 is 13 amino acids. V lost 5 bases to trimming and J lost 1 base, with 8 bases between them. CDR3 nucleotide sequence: TGTGCCATCAGTCGGAACCAGAACACTGAAGCTTTCTTT. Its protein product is CAISRNQNTEAFF.

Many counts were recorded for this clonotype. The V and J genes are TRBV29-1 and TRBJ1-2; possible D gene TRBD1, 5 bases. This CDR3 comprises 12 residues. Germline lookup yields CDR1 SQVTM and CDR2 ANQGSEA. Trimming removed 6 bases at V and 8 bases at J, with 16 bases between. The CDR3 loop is CSVSGTPPGYTF. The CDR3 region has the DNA TGCAGCGTCTCCGGGACTCCCCCCGGCTACACCTTC. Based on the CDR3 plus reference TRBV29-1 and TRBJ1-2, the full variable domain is SAVISQKPSRDICQRGTSLTIQCQVDSQVTMMFWYRQQPGQSLTLIATANQGSEATYESGFVIDKFPISRPNLTFSTLTVSNMSPEDSSIYLCSVSGTPPGYTFGSGTRLTVV.

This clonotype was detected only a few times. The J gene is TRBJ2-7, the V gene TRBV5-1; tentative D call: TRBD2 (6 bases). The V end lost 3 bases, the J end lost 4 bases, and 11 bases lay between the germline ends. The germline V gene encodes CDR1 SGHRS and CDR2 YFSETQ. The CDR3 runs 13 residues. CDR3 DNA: TGCGCCAGCAGCTGGGGAGGAGGATACGAGCAGTACTTC. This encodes CASSWGGGYEQYF.

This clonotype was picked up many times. The CDR3 DNA reads as TGTGCCAGCAGCCGAGGACAGGGGACTGAAGCTTTCTTT. Translated: CASSRGQGTEAFF. The rearrangement joins TRBV3-1 to TRBJ1-1; 9 bases agree with TRBD1. The CDR3 length is 13 residues. V lost 4 bases to trimming and J lost 5 bases; unmatched junction nucleotides: 2. Germline V gene sequence: CDR1 LGHDT, CDR2 YNNKEL (reference sequence).

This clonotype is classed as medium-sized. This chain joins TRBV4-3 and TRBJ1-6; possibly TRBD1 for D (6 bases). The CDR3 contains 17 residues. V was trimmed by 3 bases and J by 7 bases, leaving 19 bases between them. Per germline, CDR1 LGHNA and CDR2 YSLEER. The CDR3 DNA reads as TGCGCCAGCAGCCAGGGGGTTGGGGGCGGGAAGAATTCACCCCTCCACTTT. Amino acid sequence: CASSQGVGGGKNSPLHF.

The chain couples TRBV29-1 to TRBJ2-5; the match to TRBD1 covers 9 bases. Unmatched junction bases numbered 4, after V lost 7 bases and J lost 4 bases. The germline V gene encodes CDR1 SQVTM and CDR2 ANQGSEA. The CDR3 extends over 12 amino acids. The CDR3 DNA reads TGCAGCGCCAGGACAGGGGCAGAGACCCAGTACTTC. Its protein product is CSARTGAETQYF.

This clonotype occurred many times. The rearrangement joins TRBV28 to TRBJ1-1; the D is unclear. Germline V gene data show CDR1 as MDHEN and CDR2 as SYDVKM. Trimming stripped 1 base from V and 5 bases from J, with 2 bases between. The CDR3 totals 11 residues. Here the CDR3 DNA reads TGTGCCAGCAGTTTATCGACTGAAGCTTTCTTT. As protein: CASSLSTEAFF.

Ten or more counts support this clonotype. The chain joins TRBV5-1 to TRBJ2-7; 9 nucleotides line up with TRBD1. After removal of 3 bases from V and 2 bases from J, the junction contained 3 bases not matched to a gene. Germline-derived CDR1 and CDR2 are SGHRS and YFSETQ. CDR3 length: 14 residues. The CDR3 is CASSWTGDAYEQYF. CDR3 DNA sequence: TGCGCCAGCAGCTGGACAGGGGACGCCTACGAGCAGTACTTC.

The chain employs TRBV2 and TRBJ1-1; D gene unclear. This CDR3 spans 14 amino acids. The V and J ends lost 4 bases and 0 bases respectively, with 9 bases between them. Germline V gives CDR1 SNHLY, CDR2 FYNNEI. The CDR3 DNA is TGTGCCAGCAGTGGGGCGGATATGAACACTGAAGCTTTCTTT. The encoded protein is CASSGADMNTEAFF.

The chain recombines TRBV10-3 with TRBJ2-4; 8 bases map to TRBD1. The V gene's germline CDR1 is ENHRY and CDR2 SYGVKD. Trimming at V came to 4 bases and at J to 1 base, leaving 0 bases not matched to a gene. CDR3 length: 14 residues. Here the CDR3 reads CAISGQGAKNIQYF. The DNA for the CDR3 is TGTGCCATCAGTGGACAGGGGGCCAAAAACATTCAGTACTTC.

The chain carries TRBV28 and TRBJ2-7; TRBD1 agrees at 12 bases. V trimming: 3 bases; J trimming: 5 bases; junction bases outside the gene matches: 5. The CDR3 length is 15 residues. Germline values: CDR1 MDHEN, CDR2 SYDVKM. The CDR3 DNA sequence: TGTGCCAGCAGTTTGCCCGGGACAGGGGGCCACGAGCAGTACTTC. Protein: CASSLPGTGGHEQYF.

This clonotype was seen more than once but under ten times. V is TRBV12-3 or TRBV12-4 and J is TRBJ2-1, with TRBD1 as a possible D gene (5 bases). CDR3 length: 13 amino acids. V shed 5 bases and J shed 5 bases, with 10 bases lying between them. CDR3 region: CASSQRQNNEQFF. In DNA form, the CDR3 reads TGTGCCAGCAGTCAGAGACAGAACAATGAGCAGTTCTTC.

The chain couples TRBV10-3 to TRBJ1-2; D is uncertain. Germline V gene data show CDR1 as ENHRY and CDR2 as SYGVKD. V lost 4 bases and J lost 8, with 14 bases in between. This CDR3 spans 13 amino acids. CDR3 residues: CAISAELSEGYTF. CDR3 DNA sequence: TGTGCCATCAGTGCGGAGTTGTCGGAGGGCTACACCTTC.

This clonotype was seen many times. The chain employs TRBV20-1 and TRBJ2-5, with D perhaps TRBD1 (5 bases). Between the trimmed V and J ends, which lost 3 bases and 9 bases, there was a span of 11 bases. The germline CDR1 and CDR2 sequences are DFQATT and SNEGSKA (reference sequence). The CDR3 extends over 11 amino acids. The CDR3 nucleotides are TGCAGTGCTAGCAGGGTATGGGCCCAGTACTTC. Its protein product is CSASRVWAQYF.

The chain's CDR3 is CASSVVARELFF. In DNA, the CDR3 is TGTGCCAGCAGCGTTGTAGCGAGGGAGCTGTTTTTT. J is TRBJ2-2 and V is TRBV9; the D gene is possibly TRBD2 (5 bases). V shed 2 bases and J shed 9 bases, with 8 bases lying between them. The V gene's germline CDR1 is SGDLS and CDR2 YYNGEE. There are 12 residues in the CDR3.

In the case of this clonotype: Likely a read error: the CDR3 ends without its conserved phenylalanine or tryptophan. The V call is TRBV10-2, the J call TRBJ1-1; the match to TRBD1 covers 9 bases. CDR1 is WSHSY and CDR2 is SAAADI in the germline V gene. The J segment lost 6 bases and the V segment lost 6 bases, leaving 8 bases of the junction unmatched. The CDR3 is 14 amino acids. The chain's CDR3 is CASRGTGRGAEAFS. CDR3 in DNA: TGCGCCAGCAGAGGGACAGGGAGGGGCGCTGAAGCTTTCTCT.

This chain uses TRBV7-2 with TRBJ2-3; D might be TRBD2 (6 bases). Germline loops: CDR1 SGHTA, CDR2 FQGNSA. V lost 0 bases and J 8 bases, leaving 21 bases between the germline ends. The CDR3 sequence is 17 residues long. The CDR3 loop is CASSLAGTGGLLATQYF. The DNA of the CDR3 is TGTGCCAGCAGCTTAGCAGGGACTGGAGGGTTATTGGCTACGCAGTATTTT.

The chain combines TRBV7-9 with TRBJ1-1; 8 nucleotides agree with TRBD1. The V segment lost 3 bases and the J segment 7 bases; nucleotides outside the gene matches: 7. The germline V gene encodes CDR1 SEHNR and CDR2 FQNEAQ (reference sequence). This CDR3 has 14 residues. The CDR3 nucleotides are TGTGCCAGCAGCTTCCGGGACAGGCCGTTTGAAGCTTTCTTT. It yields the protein CASSFRDRPFEAFF.

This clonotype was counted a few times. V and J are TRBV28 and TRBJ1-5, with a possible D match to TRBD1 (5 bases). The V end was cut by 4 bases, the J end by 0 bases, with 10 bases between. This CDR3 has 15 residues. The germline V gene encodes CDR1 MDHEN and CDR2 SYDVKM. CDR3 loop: CASSSTTGSNQPQHF. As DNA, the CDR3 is TGTGCCAGCAGTTCCACCACAGGTAGCAATCAGCCCCAGCATTTT.

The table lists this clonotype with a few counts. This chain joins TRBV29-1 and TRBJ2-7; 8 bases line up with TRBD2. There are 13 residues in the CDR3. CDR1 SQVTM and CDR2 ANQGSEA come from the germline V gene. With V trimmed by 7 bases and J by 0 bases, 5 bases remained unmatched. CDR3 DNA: TGCAGCGCTGGACTAGCCCCCTCCTACGAGCAGTACTTC. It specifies CSAGLAPSYEQYF.

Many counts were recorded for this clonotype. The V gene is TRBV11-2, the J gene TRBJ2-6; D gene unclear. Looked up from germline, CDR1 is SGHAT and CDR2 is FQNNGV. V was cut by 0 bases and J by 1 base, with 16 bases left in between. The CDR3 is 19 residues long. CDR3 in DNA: TGTGCCAGCAGCTTAGAGGTGGCGAGACGCCCTTCTGGGGCCAACGTCCTGACTTTC. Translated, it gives CASSLEVARRPSGANVLTF.

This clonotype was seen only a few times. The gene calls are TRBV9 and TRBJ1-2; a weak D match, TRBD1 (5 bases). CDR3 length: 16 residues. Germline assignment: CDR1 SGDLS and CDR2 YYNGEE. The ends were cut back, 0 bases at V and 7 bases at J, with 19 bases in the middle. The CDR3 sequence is CASSVGDDSPRGGYTF. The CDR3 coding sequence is TGTGCCAGCAGCGTAGGGGATGACAGTCCCCGAGGTGGCTACACCTTC.

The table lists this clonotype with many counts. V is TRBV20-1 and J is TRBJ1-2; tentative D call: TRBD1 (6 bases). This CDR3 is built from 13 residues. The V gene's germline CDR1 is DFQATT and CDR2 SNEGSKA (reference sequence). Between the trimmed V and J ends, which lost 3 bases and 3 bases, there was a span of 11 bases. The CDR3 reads CSASKQGDYGYTF. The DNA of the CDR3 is TGCAGTGCTAGCAAACAGGGAGACTATGGCTACACCTTC.

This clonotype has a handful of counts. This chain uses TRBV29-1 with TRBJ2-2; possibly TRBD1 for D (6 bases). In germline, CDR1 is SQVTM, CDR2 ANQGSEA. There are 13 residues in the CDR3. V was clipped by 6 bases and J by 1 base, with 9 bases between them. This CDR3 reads CSVSQGNTGELFF. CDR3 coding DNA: TGCAGCGTCTCACAGGGGAACACCGGGGAGCTGTTTTTT.

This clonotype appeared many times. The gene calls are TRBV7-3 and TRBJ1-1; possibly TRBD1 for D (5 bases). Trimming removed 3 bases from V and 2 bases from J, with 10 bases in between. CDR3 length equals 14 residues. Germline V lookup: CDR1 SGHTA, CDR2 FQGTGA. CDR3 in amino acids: CASSLAGPNTEAFF. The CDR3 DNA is TGTGCCAGCAGCTTGGCAGGGCCCAACACTGAAGCTTTCTTT.

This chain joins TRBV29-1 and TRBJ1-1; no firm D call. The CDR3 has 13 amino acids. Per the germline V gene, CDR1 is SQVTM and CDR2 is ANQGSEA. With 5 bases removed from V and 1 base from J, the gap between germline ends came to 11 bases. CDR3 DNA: TGCAGCGTTACAGAGAACCCGAACACTGAAGCTTTCTTT. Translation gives CSVTENPNTEAFF. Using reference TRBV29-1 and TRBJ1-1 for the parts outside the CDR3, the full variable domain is SAVISQKPSRDICQRGTSLTIQCQVDSQVTMMFWYRQQPGQSLTLIATANQGSEATYESGFVIDKFPISRPNLTFSTLTVSNMSPEDSSIYLCSVTENPNTEAFFGQGTRLTVV.

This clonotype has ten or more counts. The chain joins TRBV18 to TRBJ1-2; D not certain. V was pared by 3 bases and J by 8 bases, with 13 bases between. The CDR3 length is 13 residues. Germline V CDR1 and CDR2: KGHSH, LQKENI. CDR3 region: CASSPGRAEGYTF. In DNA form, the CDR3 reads TGTGCCAGCTCACCTGGGAGAGCAGAGGGCTACACCTTC.

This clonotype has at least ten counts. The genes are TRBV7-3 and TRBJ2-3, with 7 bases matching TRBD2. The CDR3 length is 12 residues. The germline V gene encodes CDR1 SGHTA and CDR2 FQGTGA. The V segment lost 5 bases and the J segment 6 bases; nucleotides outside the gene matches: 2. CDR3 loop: CASSLSGDTQYF. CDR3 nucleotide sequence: TGTGCCAGCAGCCTTAGCGGGGATACGCAGTATTTT.

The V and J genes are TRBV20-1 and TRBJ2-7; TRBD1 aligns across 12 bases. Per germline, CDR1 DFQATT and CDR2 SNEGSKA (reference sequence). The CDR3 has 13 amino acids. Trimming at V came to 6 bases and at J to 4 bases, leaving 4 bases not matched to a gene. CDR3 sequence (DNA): TGCAGTGCCATGGGACAGGGGGCTTACGAGCAGTACTTC. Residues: CSAMGQGAYEQYF.